These 27 T cell receptor beta chains came from one sample sequenced in a study of control samples from healthy donors and cancer patients. Method: immunoSEQ multiplex PCR; TCRdb's copy keeps in-frame clones and lacks some. The table lists 150,000 to 200,000 clones, about 94% of them singletons. Sequenced input: blood. The receptors derive from a woman aged 40-49 years in good health.

The chain combines TRBV6-6 with TRBJ2-5; the match to TRBD1 covers 8 bases. Germline V CDR1 and CDR2: MNHNY, SVGAGI (reference sequence). The CDR3 extends over 15 amino acids. V lost 2 bases, J lost 2 bases, and 4 bases stayed unmatched. This CDR3 reads CASSYRGTGQETQYF. The CDR3 coding sequence is TGTGCCAGCAGTTACCGCGGGACAGGTCAAGAGACCCAGTACTTC.

CDR3 nucleotide sequence: TGTGCCAGCAGTTTATACGCGTGGCAGGGGGTTAAAGAGACCCAGTACTTC. Residues: CASSLYAWQGVKETQYF. This chain joins TRBV27 and TRBJ2-5; 7 bases are shared with TRBD1. The V and J ends lost 1 base and 3 bases, in that order; junction bases with no gene match: 11. The CDR3 runs 17 residues. The V gene's germline CDR1 is MNHEY and CDR2 SMNVEV (reference sequence).

The V and J genes are TRBV27 and TRBJ1-6; D may be TRBD1 (5 bases). Trimming shortened V by 6 bases and J by 10 bases, and 22 bases separated the two germline ends. The CDR3 consists of 16 residues. Per germline, CDR1 MNHEY and CDR2 SMNVEV (reference sequence). The DNA for the CDR3 is TGTGCCAGCAGCCCTGGTGCCGGGGCCGGCGGGTCACCCCTCCACTTT. It yields the protein CASSPGAGAGGSPLHF.

This sequence joins TRBV3-1 (or the pseudogene TRBV3-2) and TRBJ2-5, with 8 bases fitting TRBD2. The CDR3 has 18 amino acids. V gave up 0 bases and J gave up 2 bases; unmatched junction bases: 11. Germline CDR1 and CDR2: LGHDT and YNNKEL (reference sequence). CDR3 sequence: CASSQDLKRERQQETQYF. CDR3 sequence (DNA): TGTGCCAGCAGCCAAGACCTTAAGCGGGAGAGACAGCAAGAGACCCAGTACTTC.

The J gene is TRBJ2-5, the V gene TRBV5-5; D is ambiguous. Germline CDR1 reads SGHKS; CDR2 reads YYEKEE (reference sequence). V lost 0 bases and J 4 bases, leaving 10 bases between the germline ends. The CDR3 spans 14 residues. CDR3: CASSLGSGGETQYF. CDR3 nucleotides: TGTGCCAGCAGCTTGGGGTCAGGCGGAGAGACCCAGTACTTC.

CDR3 nucleotide sequence: TGTGCCAGCACCGGGACAGCTCGAGTGGAGCAGTACTTC. Its protein product is CASTGTARVEQYF. The chain has TRBV18 and TRBJ2-7; 7 positions agree with TRBD1. The CDR3 extends over 13 amino acids. The germline gives CDR1 KGHSH, CDR2 LQKENI. The V segment lost 8 bases and the J segment 7 bases; nucleotides outside the gene matches: 11.

This CDR3 is CASSPQGLAGYTGELFF. Here the CDR3 DNA reads TGTGCCAGCAGCCCCCAGGGACTAGCGGGGTACACCGGGGAGCTGTTTTTT. The chain is built from TRBV11-2 and TRBJ2-2; 13 bases line up with TRBD2. This CDR3 spans 17 amino acids. Germline trimming cut 5 bases from V and 3 bases from J; bases unmatched to any gene: 6. The germline V gene encodes CDR1 SGHAT and CDR2 FQNNGV.

This clone came up once. The chain carries TRBV7-8 and TRBJ1-1, with D tentatively TRBD1 (5 bases). V was cut by 1 base and J by 11 bases, with 17 bases left in between. Germline loops: CDR1 SGHVS, CDR2 FQNEAQ. CDR3 length: 14 amino acids. The CDR3 coding sequence is TGTGCCAGCAGCTTAGTTGTAGGTACAGGTCGGGCTTTCTTT. Amino acid sequence: CASSLVVGTGRAFF.

The J gene is TRBJ1-6, the V gene TRBV18; D is perhaps TRBD1 (5 bases). Trimming stripped 3 bases from V and 5 bases from J, with 8 bases between. Germline-derived CDR1 and CDR2 are KGHSH and LQKENI. This CDR3 is 14 amino acids long. CDR3 nucleotides: TGTGCCAGCTCACCTGACAGAAATAATTCACCCCTCCACTTT. It encodes CASSPDRNNSPLHF.

V and J are TRBV9 and TRBJ1-2; D is perhaps TRBD1 (6 bases). The CDR3 is 15 amino acids. Germline lookup yields CDR1 SGDLS and CDR2 YYNGEE. Between the trimmed V and J ends, which lost 0 bases and 3 bases, there was a span of 12 bases. The CDR3 bases are TGTGCCAGCAGCGTAGAGTGGAGGGGGTACTATGGCTACACCTTC. Its translation: CASSVEWRGYYGYTF.

The chain's CDR3 is CASSSRGRNSPLHF. CDR3 bases: TGTGCCAGCAGTTCTCGGGGAAGAAATTCACCCCTCCACTTT. The gene calls are TRBV2 and TRBJ1-6; D uncertain. CDR3 length: 14 amino acids. Germline V lookup: CDR1 SNHLY, CDR2 FYNNEI. V was trimmed by 5 bases and J by 7 bases, leaving 12 bases between them.

To note about this clone: The junction departs from germline at one end; a sequencing error may be responsible. The chain links TRBV2 to TRBJ2-5; 8 nucleotides agree with TRBD1. Germline CDR1 and CDR2: SNHLY and FYNNEI. This CDR3 has 14 amino acids. Written as DNA, the CDR3 is TGTGCCAGTAGTGACAGGGGAGAGGGAGAGACCCAGTACTTC. As protein: CASSDRGEGETQYF.

The V call is TRBV2, the J call TRBJ2-7, with D tentatively TRBD2 (5 bases). This CDR3 contains 13 residues. The germline CDR1 and CDR2 sequences are SNHLY and FYNNEI. With 6 bases removed from V and 5 bases from J, the gap between germline ends came to 14 bases. The CDR3 region has the DNA TGTGCCAGCAGCAAAAGAGGGTTGCACGAGCAGTACTTC. This gives the protein CASSKRGLHEQYF.

The J gene is TRBJ1-2, the V gene TRBV5-1; D possibly corresponds to TRBD1 (5 bases). V dropped 0 bases and J dropped 6 bases, with 12 bases sitting between them. The CDR3 covers 14 residues. Per the germline V gene, CDR1 is SGHRS and CDR2 is YFSETQ. This CDR3 is CASSLATVADGYTF. The CDR3, as DNA: TGCGCCAGCAGCTTGGCGACAGTCGCAGATGGCTACACCTTC.

The chain carries TRBV5-1 and TRBJ1-1; unclear D gene. The V gene's germline CDR1 is SGHRS and CDR2 YFSETQ. V was clipped by 7 bases and J by 5 bases, with 9 bases between them. CDR3 length equals 11 residues. The chain's CDR3 is CASVAGTEAFF. CDR3 nucleotide sequence: TGCGCCAGCGTCGCGGGGACTGAAGCTTTCTTT. The whole variable domain, filled in from reference TRBV5-1 and TRBJ1-1, reads KAGVTQTPRYLIKTRGQQVTLSCSPISGHRSVSWYQQTPGQGLQFLFEYFSETQRNKGNFPGRFSGRQFSNSRSEMNVSTLELGDSALYLCASVAGTEAFFGQGTRLTVV.

The chain recombines TRBV2 with TRBJ1-3; 7 bases fit TRBD1. CDR1 is SNHLY, CDR2 FYNNEI, per germline. Trimming removed 4 bases from V and 1 base from J; junction bases left unmatched: 4. The CDR3 runs to 15 residues. CDR3 coding DNA: TGTGCCAGCAGTGTGACAGGGCAATCTGGAAACACCATATATTTT. Protein: CASSVTGQSGNTIYF. The full variable domain, rest sourced from reference TRBV2 and TRBJ1-3, is EPEVTQTPSHQVTQMGQEVILRCVPISNHLYFYWYRQILGQKVEFLVSFYNNEISEKSEIFDDQFSVERPDGSNFTLKIRSTKLEDSAMYFCASSVTGQSGNTIYFGEGSWLTVV.

This clone came up a few times. This chain joins TRBV9 and TRBJ2-1; D might be TRBD1 (5 bases). V was trimmed by 4 bases and J by 3 bases, leaving 8 bases between them. Germline CDR1 is SGDLS and CDR2 is YYNGEE. The CDR3 covers 13 residues. In nucleotides, the CDR3 is TGTGCCAGCAGCTTAGGGGACTACAATGAGCAGTTCTTC. Translating it yields CASSLGDYNEQFF.

This clone was counted only a few times. This CDR3 reads CAISEGNPDTQYF. For the CDR3, the DNA is TGTGCCATCAGTGAGGGAAACCCAGATACGCAGTATTTT. V is TRBV10-3 and J is TRBJ2-3; D uncertain. This CDR3 region has 13 residues. The V gene lost 2 bases and the J gene lost 4 bases, with 7 bases spanning the gap. Germline values: CDR1 ENHRY, CDR2 SYGVKD.

For this clone: Other DNA sequences in this specimen translate into the identical CDR3. The chain recombines TRBV12-3 or TRBV12-4 with TRBJ2-1, with D perhaps TRBD1 (6 bases). The CDR3 extends over 12 amino acids. The V end lost 6 bases, the J end lost 3 bases, and 6 bases lay between the germline ends. The CDR3 protein is CASRTGYNEQFF. As DNA, the CDR3 is TGTGCCAGCAGGACAGGCTACAATGAGCAGTTCTTC.

V gene TRBV2 combines with J gene TRBJ1-6, with 9 bases aligning to TRBD1. The germline V gene has CDR1 SNHLY and CDR2 FYNNEI. Trimming at V came to 6 bases and at J to 9 bases, leaving 6 bases not matched to a gene. The CDR3 sequence is 14 residues long. The CDR3, as DNA: TGTGCCAGCAGCGGGGGACAGGGAACTTCACCCCTCCACTTT. This translates into CASSGGQGTSPLHF.

V is TRBV29-1 and J is TRBJ2-1; TRBD1 is a possible D gene (5 bases). V lost 7 bases and J 6 bases, leaving 19 bases between the germline ends. Germline V CDR1 and CDR2: SQVTM, ANQGSEA. The CDR3 is 14 amino acids. The CDR3 region has the DNA TGCAGCGGCCGCAGAAGGGGTGTCGGCAATGAGCAGTTCTTC. Translated: CSGRRRGVGNEQFF.

The J gene is TRBJ2-5, the V gene TRBV19, with no clear D. Trimming removed 5 bases at V and 0 bases at J, with 1 base between. The CDR3 spans 11 residues. Germline V CDR1 and CDR2: LNHDA, SQIVND (reference sequence). The DNA of the CDR3 is TGTGCCAGTAGTCACCAAGAGACCCAGTACTTC. It specifies CASSHQETQYF.

The genes are TRBV5-1 and TRBJ1-1; D remains unclear. Germline V gene lookup returns CDR1 SGHRS and CDR2 YFSETQ. This CDR3 contains 13 residues. Trimming removed 4 bases at V and 11 bases at J, with 18 bases between. CDR3 sequence (DNA): TGCGCCAGCAGCGATGACCCGTCCCGGCAGGCTTTCTTT. Translation: CASSDDPSRQAFF. Full variable domain (outside the CDR3, taken from reference TRBV5-1 and TRBJ1-1): KAGVTQTPRYLIKTRGQQVTLSCSPISGHRSVSWYQQTPGQGLQFLFEYFSETQRNKGNFPGRFSGRQFSNSRSEMNVSTLELGDSALYLCASSDDPSRQAFFGQGTRLTVV.

V and J are TRBV12-3 or TRBV12-4 and TRBJ1-1; D remains ambiguous. The CDR3 is 12 amino acids. Deletions cut 1 base from V and 10 bases from J, with 10 bases between. The CDR3 protein is CASSLGGVGAFF. CDR3 coding DNA: TGTGCCAGCAGTTTAGGTGGGGTTGGAGCTTTCTTT.

This clone appeared once. CDR3 in amino acids: CASTRGDRQSSYEQYF. The CDR3 DNA reads as TGTGCCAGTACCAGAGGGGACAGGCAGAGCTCCTACGAGCAGTACTTC. V is TRBV19 and J is TRBJ2-7; 8 bases align to TRBD1. The CDR3 is 16 residues long. V lost 7 bases and J lost 0; bases outside the gene matches: 11. CDR1 and CDR2 from the germline V gene are LNHDA and SQIVND (reference sequence).

The chain combines TRBV21-1 with TRBJ1-1; the table's TRBD1 call for D was not verified on the DNA. TRBV21-1 is recorded as a pseudogene. The CDR3 has 15 amino acids. The CDR3 region has the DNA TGTGCCAGCAACGCTCGGACAGGGGGGAACACTGAAGCTTTCTTT. Translation: CASNARTGGNTEAFF.

The CDR3 region is CASSLRGTGGRNEQFF. In nucleotides, the CDR3 is TGTGCCAGCAGCTTGAGGGGGACAGGGGGCCGCAATGAGCAGTTCTTC. This chain connects TRBV7-3 to TRBJ2-1; 12 bases match TRBD1. The ends lost 3 bases at V and 6 bases at J; junction bases unmatched: 6. CDR1 is SGHTA and CDR2 is FQGTGA in the germline V gene. The CDR3 runs 16 residues.